A single sample gave rise to the 25 T cell receptor beta chains below, sequenced in a study of early stage breast cancer tumors. This table comes from immunoSEQ multiplex PCR, and its TCRdb copy is limited to in-frame clones, with some not included. The repertoire includes some 70,000 clones, around four fifths of them detected once, and roughly 3.2% sits in the top ten. Sequencing used blood. The receptors here all came from a person in their sixties with breast cancer.

This clone is a singleton in its sample. The chain links TRBV5-4 to TRBJ2-6; D not certain. The CDR3 totals 13 residues. The V end lost 0 bases, the J end lost 3 bases, and 1 base lay between the germline ends. Germline-derived CDR1 and CDR2 are SGHNT and YYREEE (reference sequence). The CDR3 bases are TGTGCCAGCAGCTTGGTTGGGGCCAACGTCCTGACTTTC. Translated: CASSLVGANVLTF. The whole variable domain, filled in from reference TRBV5-4 and TRBJ2-6, reads ETGVTQSPTHLIKTRGQQVTLRCSSQSGHNTVSWYQQALGQGPQFIFQYYREEENGRGNFPPRFSGLQFPNYSSELNVNALELDDSALYLCASSLVGANVLTFGAGSRLTVL.

This chain connects TRBV30 to TRBJ1-5; perhaps TRBD1 as D (6 bases). The CDR3 contains 13 residues. Germline CDR1 reads GTSNPN; CDR2 reads SVGIG (reference sequence). Trimming took off 5 bases at V and 5 bases at J, with 13 bases between the two ends. CDR3 in DNA: TGTGCCTGGGGAACAGGGAGGGATCAGCCCCAGCATTTT. It specifies CAWGTGRDQPQHF.

The genes are TRBV7-8 and TRBJ2-2; D call uncertain. With 0 bases removed from V and 5 bases from J, the gap between germline ends came to 10 bases. The V gene's germline CDR1 is SGHVS and CDR2 FQNEAQ. The CDR3 spans 15 residues. The CDR3 protein is CASSLAAHKTGELFF. The CDR3 nucleotides read TGTGCCAGCAGCTTAGCGGCCCACAAGACCGGGGAGCTGTTTTTT.

The rearrangement links TRBV9 to TRBJ2-1; TRBD1 aligns across 9 bases. Germline V gene data show CDR1 as SGDLS and CDR2 as YYNGEE. The CDR3 contains 14 residues. V shed 3 bases and J 9 bases; nucleotides not matched to a gene: 7. The DNA of the CDR3 is TGTGCCAGCAGCGCCAGACAGGGGGTCGGTGAGCAGTTCTTC. The encoded protein is CASSARQGVGEQFF.

The chain employs TRBV7-2 and TRBJ2-1; D uncertain. The germline V and J ends were trimmed by 7 bases and 4 bases, with 5 bases remaining between them. The CDR3 loop spans 11 amino acids. The germline CDR1 and CDR2 sequences are SGHTA and FQGNSA. The DNA of the CDR3 is TGTGCCAGCACCTATTACAATGAGCAGTTCTTC. It translates to CASTYYNEQFF.

This chain joins TRBV5-1 and TRBJ2-3; D remains unclear. This CDR3 region has 15 residues. Germline assignment: CDR1 SGHRS and CDR2 YFSETQ. V was shortened by 3 bases and J by 1 base, with 12 bases between the two germline ends. The CDR3 region is CASSSSGGGTDTQYF. In nucleotides, the CDR3 is TGCGCCAGCAGCTCCTCTGGTGGGGGCACAGATACGCAGTATTTT.

This chain joins TRBV11-2 and TRBJ2-1, with TRBD2 matching 7 bases. Germline values: CDR1 SGHAT, CDR2 FQNNGV. Trimming at V came to 3 bases and at J to 12 bases, leaving 11 bases not matched to a gene. The CDR3 is 14 residues long. CDR3 protein: CASSFSSGHPWQFF. The CDR3, as DNA: TGTGCCAGCAGCTTCTCTAGCGGCCATCCCTGGCAGTTCTTC. The variable domain in full, with the rest retrieved from reference TRBV11-2 and TRBJ2-1, is EAGVAQSPRYKIIEKRQSVAFWCNPISGHATLYWYQQILGQGPKLLIQFQNNGVVDDSQLPKDRFSAERLKGVDSTLKIQPAKLEDSAVYLCASSFSSGHPWQFFGPGTRLTVL.

In DNA form, the CDR3 reads TGTGCCAGCAGCCCGAGCACAGATACGCAGTATTTT. Its translation: CASSPSTDTQYF. This chain links TRBV13 with TRBJ2-3, with unresolved D. The ends were cut back, 5 bases at V and 0 bases at J, with 3 bases in the middle. Germline lookup yields CDR1 PRHDT and CDR2 FYEKMQ (reference sequence). The CDR3 length is 12 residues.

The V gene is TRBV5-4, the J gene TRBJ2-7; 9 nucleotides match TRBD1. J was trimmed by 4 bases and V by 3 bases; bases with no gene match: 8. Germline assignment: CDR1 SGHNT and CDR2 YYREEE (reference sequence). The CDR3 extends over 15 amino acids. In DNA form, the CDR3 reads TGTGCCAGCAGCTCGTTTACAGGGGGCGCTTACGAGCAGTACTTC. Protein product: CASSSFTGGAYEQYF.

This chain connects TRBV10-3 to TRBJ2-5, with D perhaps matching TRBD1 or TRBD2 (5 bases each). The CDR3 has 13 amino acids. CDR1 and CDR2 from the germline V gene are ENHRY and SYGVKD. Trimming shortened V by 6 bases and J by 1 base, and 9 bases separated the two germline ends. The CDR3 protein is CAISNGTQETQYF. The DNA of the CDR3 is TGTGCCATCAGCAACGGGACCCAAGAGACCCAGTACTTC.

This clone turned up a few times. The chain joins TRBV11-2 to TRBJ1-1; no definite D call. The V end was cut by 2 bases, the J end by 1 base, with 5 bases between. Germline V gene lookup returns CDR1 SGHAT and CDR2 FQNNGV. The CDR3 loop spans 13 amino acids. CDR3 in DNA: TGTGCCAGCAGCTTAAGGAGGAACACTGAAGCTTTCTTT. Encoded protein: CASSLRRNTEAFF.

This chain connects TRBV11-2 to TRBJ2-7; D is undetermined. Trimming took off 1 base at V and 3 bases at J, with 10 bases between the two ends. CDR1 is SGHAT and CDR2 is FQNNGV in the germline V gene. CDR3 length: 14 amino acids. The CDR3 nucleotides read TGTGCCAGCAGCTTAGTCGCGGTCCGCTACGAGCAGTACTTC. Amino acids: CASSLVAVRYEQYF.

The chain links TRBV29-1 to TRBJ2-3, with 13 bases aligning to TRBD2. The CDR3 contains 15 residues. The trim removed 7 bases at V and 6 bases at J, leaving 10 bases unmatched. The germline V gene has CDR1 SQVTM and CDR2 ANQGSEA. In DNA form, the CDR3 reads TGCAGCGGTGGGACTAGCGGGGCAGGTAGGGATACGCAGTATTTT. It codes for CSGGTSGAGRDTQYF.

Here the CDR3 DNA reads TGTGCCTGGAGCAGGGGGGGCGACGAGCAGTACTTC. It codes for CAWSRGGDEQYF. V and J are TRBV30 and TRBJ2-7, with D possibly being TRBD1 or TRBD2 (7 bases each). The CDR3 is 12 amino acids. The germline V and J ends were trimmed by 3 bases and 5 bases, with 11 bases remaining between them. Germline-derived CDR1 and CDR2 are GTSNPN and SVGIG (reference sequence).

V gene TRBV9 combines with J gene TRBJ1-1; 7 nucleotides agree with TRBD1. The CDR3 spans 17 residues. The ends lost 0 bases at V and 3 bases at J; junction bases unmatched: 11. Germline values: CDR1 SGDLS, CDR2 YYNGEE. CDR3 residues: CASSVALGRGQDTEAFF. DNA for the CDR3: TGTGCCAGCAGCGTAGCTCTAGGGAGGGGGCAGGACACTGAAGCTTTCTTT. The entire variable domain, with the rest obtained from reference TRBV9 and TRBJ1-1, is as follows: DSGVTQTPKHLITATGQRVTLRCSPRSGDLSVYWYQQSLDQGLQFLIQYYNGEERAKGNILERFSAQQFPDLHSELNLSSLELGDSALYFCASSVALGRGQDTEAFFGQGTRLTVV.

The chain combines TRBV28 with TRBJ2-5, with a tentative D call TRBD1 (5 bases). Trimming stripped 6 bases from V and 2 bases from J, with 22 bases between. Looked up from germline, CDR1 is MDHEN and CDR2 is SYDVKM. The CDR3 covers 17 residues. The CDR3 bases are TGTGCCAGCAGCCTCCCCCAGGGATTAACCCCTCAAGAGACCCAGTACTTC. Translated, it gives CASSLPQGLTPQETQYF.

The chain carries TRBV7-8 and TRBJ1-1; a possible D gene is TRBD1 (6 bases). CDR3 length: 14 amino acids. V was shortened by 4 bases and J by 0 bases, with 9 bases between the two germline ends. Germline values: CDR1 SGHVS, CDR2 FQNEAQ. CDR3: CASSSTGMNTEAFF. For the CDR3, the DNA is TGTGCCAGCAGCTCAACAGGGATGAACACTGAAGCTTTCTTT. The variable domain in full, completed from reference TRBV7-8 and TRBJ1-1, reads GAGVSQSPRYKVAKRGQDVALRCDPISGHVSLFWYQQALGQGPEFLTYFQNEAQLDKSGLPSDRFFAERPEGSVSTLKIQRTQQEDSAVYLCASSSTGMNTEAFFGQGTRLTVV.

The chain has TRBV6-6 and TRBJ1-4; 7 bases are shared with TRBD1. Germline values: CDR1 MNHNY, CDR2 SVGAGI (reference sequence). V gave up 6 bases and J gave up 1 base; unmatched junction bases: 8. This CDR3 spans 16 amino acids. DNA of the CDR3: TGTGCCAGCAGAAACAGGGGTGGCATAACTAATGAAAAACTGTTTTTT. Translation gives CASRNRGGITNEKLFF.

This chain links TRBV20-1 with TRBJ2-5; TRBD1 aligns across 7 bases. The CDR3 runs to 11 residues. CDR1 is DFQATT and CDR2 is SNEGSKA in the germline V gene (reference sequence). V lost 5 bases to trimming and J lost 6 bases; unmatched junction nucleotides: 3. CDR3 protein: CSALTGQTQYF. CDR3 nucleotides: TGCAGTGCTTTGACAGGGCAGACCCAGTACTTC.

This clone appeared a few times. The chain links TRBV7-9 to TRBJ2-5; 12 bases align to TRBD2. This CDR3 spans 19 amino acids. The germline CDR1 and CDR2 sequences are SEHNR and FQNEAQ (reference sequence). V gave up 4 bases and J gave up 5 bases; unmatched junction bases: 17. CDR3 sequence reads: CASSSRLAGVLMPGETQYF. The DNA for the CDR3 is TGTGCCAGCAGCTCCCGACTAGCGGGAGTTCTGATGCCAGGGGAGACCCAGTACTTC.

The genes are TRBV19 and TRBJ2-7; D not certain. Germline V gene data show CDR1 as LNHDA and CDR2 as SQIVND (reference sequence). This CDR3 is 12 amino acids long. V was cut by 6 bases and J by 6 bases, with 12 bases left in between. CDR3 protein: CASSQAASEQYF. DNA for the CDR3: TGTGCCAGTAGCCAGGCAGCTAGCGAGCAGTACTTC. Variable domain in full (rest from reference TRBV19 and TRBJ2-7): DGGITQSPKYLFRKEGQNVTLSCEQNLNHDAMYWYRQDPGQGLRLIYYSQIVNDFQKGDIAEGYSVSREKKESFPLTVTSAQKNPTAFYLCASSQAASEQYFGPGTRLTVT.

The V call is TRBV2, the J call TRBJ1-4; D call uncertain. V lost 1 base, J lost 7 bases, and 7 bases lay in between. Germline V CDR1 and CDR2: SNHLY, FYNNEI. The CDR3 consists of 13 residues. The CDR3 DNA sequence: TGTGCCAGCAGTGAAGGAAACAGTGAAAAACTGTTTTTT. Protein: CASSEGNSEKLFF.

The chain recombines TRBV28 with TRBJ2-3, with D unclear. Trimming removed 5 bases at V and 4 bases at J, with 7 bases between. Germline lookup yields CDR1 MDHEN and CDR2 SYDVKM. CDR3 size: 12 residues. CDR3 sequence (DNA): TGTGCCAGCAGTACCCCGGCAGATACGCAGTATTTT. Translated, it gives CASSTPADTQYF.

The chain is built from TRBV6-6 and TRBJ2-7; 7 bases agree with TRBD1. The germline V gene encodes CDR1 MNHNY and CDR2 SVGAGI (reference sequence). With V trimmed by 4 bases and J by 5 bases, 5 bases remained unmatched. The CDR3 totals 13 residues. CDR3 sequence reads: CASSSDRVHEQYF. The CDR3 DNA follows: TGTGCCAGCAGTTCAGACAGGGTACACGAGCAGTACTTC.

Notes on this clone: This sample also contains other DNA sequences that code for the same CDR3. The rearrangement joins TRBV11-3 to TRBJ1-1, with no clear D. The V and J ends lost 1 base and 1 base respectively, with 4 bases between them. The CDR3 is 13 amino acids. CDR1 SGHNT and CDR2 YENEEA come from the germline V gene. Here the CDR3 reads CASSLGGNTEAFF. The CDR3 DNA sequence: TGTGCCAGCAGCTTAGGTGGGAACACTGAAGCTTTCTTT.